Given below is one T cell receptor beta chain in context. The antigen remains unidentified. This sample was taken from a study of long-term antiretroviral therapy in people with HIV. Study overall: The earliest samples came about a decade before the 2015 immediate-ART recommendation. Findings and limits, study-wide: Regardless of time point, clones expanded before ART dominated the repertoire.

The assay, immunoSEQ v3.0, was run at survey level. The method was immunoSEQ multiplex PCR; TCRdb's version includes in-frame clones alone and lacks a portion of them. The sample shows around 25,000 clones, less than 85% of them seen only once. Each donor provided at least one pre-ART PBMC sample and at least two post-ART PBMC samples. Going into DNA extraction, samples held about 1-10 million cryopreserved PBMC. Germline lookup yields CDR1 ENHRY and CDR2 SYGVKD. Between the trimmed V and J ends, which lost 6 bases and 4 bases, there was a span of 6 bases. The CDR3 is 11 amino acids. The sequence came from a man aged 35 to 55 with HIV. This chain links TRBV10-3 with TRBJ1-1; D is ambiguous. Material: unsorted PBMCs, obtained 2.3 years after starting antiretroviral therapy. The CDR3 region is CAIRVGTEAFF. CDR3 DNA sequence: TGTGCCATCAGGGTGGGCACTGAAGCTTTCTTT.